Below, one TCR beta chain is given with its context. Its antigen remains unidentified. The data belong to a study of cytomegalovirus exposure and HLA in healthy donors. Study-level findings and limits: Follow-up analysis later connected one missense variant in DCLRE1C with trimming of TCR beta V- and J-genes. According to a later analysis, most TCR beta chains associated with CMV appeared HLA-restricted.

PCR amplification relied on 60 Vbeta primers (plus 13 Jbeta primers). The table came from immunoSEQ multiplex PCR; TCRdb's copy has only in-frame clones and leaves some out. The sample records about 72,000 clones, approximately 78% being singletons. Germline assignment: CDR1 GTSNPN and CDR2 SVGIG (reference sequence). V was pared by 0 bases and J by 3 bases, with 11 bases between. This CDR3 comprises 14 residues. This sequence joins TRBV30 and TRBJ1-2, with a tentative D call TRBD1 (6 bases). This sequence originates from a man aged 40-55 years in good health and CMV-seronegative. The sequencing input was PBMCs. DNA for the CDR3: TGTGCCTGGAGTGTACAGGGCGCATACTATGGCTACACCTTC. Protein sequence: CAWSVQGAYYGYTF.